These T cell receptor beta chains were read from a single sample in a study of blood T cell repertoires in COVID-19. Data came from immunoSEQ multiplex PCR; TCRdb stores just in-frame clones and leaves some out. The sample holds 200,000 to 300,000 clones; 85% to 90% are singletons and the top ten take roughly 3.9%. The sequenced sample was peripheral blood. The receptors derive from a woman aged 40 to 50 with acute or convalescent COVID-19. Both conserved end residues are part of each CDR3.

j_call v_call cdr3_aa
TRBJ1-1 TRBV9 CASRGPGTEAFF
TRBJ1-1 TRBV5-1 CASSLGQQSTEAFF
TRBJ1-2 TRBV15 CATSRGSGTAYGYTF
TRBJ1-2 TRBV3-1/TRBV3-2 CASSQSINYGYTF
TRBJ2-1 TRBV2 CASSEERDRGYYNEQFF
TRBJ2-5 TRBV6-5 CASSYLPSGGQETQYF
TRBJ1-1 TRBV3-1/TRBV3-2 CASSPQGTEAFF
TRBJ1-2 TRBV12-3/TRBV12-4 CASSLTAVGYTF
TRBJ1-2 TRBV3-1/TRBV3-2 CASSQATGNYGYTF
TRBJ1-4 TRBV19 CATSQRAATTNEKLFF
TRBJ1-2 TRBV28 CASSQGQNYGYTF
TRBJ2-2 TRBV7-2 CASSLVSSDTGELFF
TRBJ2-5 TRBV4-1 CASSQFGLAGSRETQYF
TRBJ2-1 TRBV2 CASSLKAGNEQFF
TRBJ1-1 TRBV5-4 CASSPGYTEAFF
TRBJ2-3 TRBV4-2 CASSQDPPSGGALADTQYF
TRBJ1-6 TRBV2 CASLRGALNSPLHF
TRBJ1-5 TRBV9 CASSAGQLYSNQPQHF
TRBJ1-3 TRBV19 CASSIEGLSGNTIYF
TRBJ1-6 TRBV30 CAWNLDRNSPLHF
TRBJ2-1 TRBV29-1 CSVEPTLGRGEYNEQFF
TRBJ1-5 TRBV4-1 CASSQAGQSNQPQHF